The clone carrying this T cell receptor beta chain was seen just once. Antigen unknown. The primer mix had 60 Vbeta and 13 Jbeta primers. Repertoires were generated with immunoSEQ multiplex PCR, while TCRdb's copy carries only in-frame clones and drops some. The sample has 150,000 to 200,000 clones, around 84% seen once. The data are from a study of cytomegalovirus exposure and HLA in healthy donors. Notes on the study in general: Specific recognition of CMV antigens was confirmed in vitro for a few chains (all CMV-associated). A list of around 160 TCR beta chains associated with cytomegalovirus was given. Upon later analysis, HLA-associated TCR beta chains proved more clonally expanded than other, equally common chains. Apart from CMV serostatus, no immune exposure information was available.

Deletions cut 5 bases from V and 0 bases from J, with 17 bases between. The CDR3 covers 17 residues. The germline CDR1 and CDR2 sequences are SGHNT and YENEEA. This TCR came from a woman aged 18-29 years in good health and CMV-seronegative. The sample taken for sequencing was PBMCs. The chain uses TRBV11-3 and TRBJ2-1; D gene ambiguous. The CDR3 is CASSRLSASSSYNEQFF. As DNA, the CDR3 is TGTGCCAGCAGCCGCTTGTCAGCGTCGAGCTCCTACAATGAGCAGTTCTTC.